This T cell receptor (beta chain) was retrieved from a study of regulatory T cells in long-lasting Graves disease. This clonotype was counted at least ten times. Noted time point: newly diagnosed GD, antithyroid drugs for less than 3 months. TCR sequences were obtained from RNA taken from PBMCs. Arm-PCR of CDR3 regions and iRepertoire HTBI primers were the basis on which TCR beta libraries were built. Via MiXCR, TCRdb re-called the multiplex PCR reads, giving one row per CDR3 protein. The data contain roughly 610,000 distinct CDR3 sequences, roughly 15% of them singletons. These same data were also listed under a study on T cells in Graves' hyperthyroidism and ophthalmopathy.

The origin of this receptor is a man aged 18 to 35 with Graves disease. This specimen was peripheral blood mononuclear cells (PBMCs), taken at new diagnosis, from a patient treated with antithyroid drugs.

CDR3 DNA: TGTGCCAGCGGGTCCGCAGATACGCAGTATTTT. This translates into CASGSADTQYF. The J gene is TRBJ2-3, the V gene TRBV7-6; D remains unclear. Germline V gene sequence: CDR1 SGHVS, CDR2 FNYEAQ. The CDR3 runs 11 residues. V lost 8 bases, J lost 4 bases, and 7 bases lay in between.